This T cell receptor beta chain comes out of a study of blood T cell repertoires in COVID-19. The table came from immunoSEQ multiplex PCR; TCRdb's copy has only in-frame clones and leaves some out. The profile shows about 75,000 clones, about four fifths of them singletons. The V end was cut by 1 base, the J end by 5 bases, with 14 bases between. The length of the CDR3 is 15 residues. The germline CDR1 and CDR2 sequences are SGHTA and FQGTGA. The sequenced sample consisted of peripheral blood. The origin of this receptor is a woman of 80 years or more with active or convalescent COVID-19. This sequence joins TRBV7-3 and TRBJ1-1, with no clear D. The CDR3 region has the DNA TGTGCCAGCAGCTTAAGTCCGGCGTCGAGGACTGAAGCTTTCTTT. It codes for CASSLSPASRTEAFF.